A single T cell receptor beta chain is shown here with its context. Only a few counts were recorded for this clonotype. Its antigen remains unidentified. No qualities accompany the bases; no much larger clone lies one base away. V is pruned by 0 bases and J by 1 base, leaving 8 bases of the junction without a gene match. Inclusive of the bounding cysteine and phenylalanine, the CDR3 is 19 residues long. Only the CDR3 portion is preserved as DNA: 57 bases, with reading frame beginning at the first base. CDR1 LGHNA and CDR2 YNFKEQ were looked up in the germline V gene. These data are taken from a study of T-cell reconstitution after alpha-beta-depleted transplantation in children (dated by TCRdb to the mid-2010s). Looking at the study overall: Using TCR repertoire profiling, the study quantitatively followed how T-cell immune reconstitution unfolded in children after TCRalphabeta/CD19-depleted allogeneic hematopoietic cell transplantation.

Library preparation was by PCR. Sequenced on an Illumina HiSeq 2500. To normalize quantification of the TCRbeta repertoire, the TCR libraries were built with molecular barcoding that relied on unique molecular identifiers. TCRdb cleaned the public reads at Q25 with fastp, built clones with MiXCR and kept in-frame beta chains. Every distinct CDR3 protein forms one entry, paired with its most common genes and DNA. The sample table holds approximately 240,000 distinct CDR3 sequences, of which roughly a tenth were seen once. The ten largest clones take up 5% to 7% of the sample. The source was PBMCs from the stem cell graft donor, collected from the stem cell graft. The V gene is TRBV4-2 and the J gene is TRBJ2-3, with 12 bases matching TRBD2. The receptor's source is a human donor who donated a stem cell graft to a child with acute lymphoblastic leukemia. The base sequence is TGTGCCAGCAGCCAAGATCGGCTAGCGGGGGGGCAAGGCACAGATACGCAGTATTTT. It translates as CASSQDRLAGGQGTDTQYF.